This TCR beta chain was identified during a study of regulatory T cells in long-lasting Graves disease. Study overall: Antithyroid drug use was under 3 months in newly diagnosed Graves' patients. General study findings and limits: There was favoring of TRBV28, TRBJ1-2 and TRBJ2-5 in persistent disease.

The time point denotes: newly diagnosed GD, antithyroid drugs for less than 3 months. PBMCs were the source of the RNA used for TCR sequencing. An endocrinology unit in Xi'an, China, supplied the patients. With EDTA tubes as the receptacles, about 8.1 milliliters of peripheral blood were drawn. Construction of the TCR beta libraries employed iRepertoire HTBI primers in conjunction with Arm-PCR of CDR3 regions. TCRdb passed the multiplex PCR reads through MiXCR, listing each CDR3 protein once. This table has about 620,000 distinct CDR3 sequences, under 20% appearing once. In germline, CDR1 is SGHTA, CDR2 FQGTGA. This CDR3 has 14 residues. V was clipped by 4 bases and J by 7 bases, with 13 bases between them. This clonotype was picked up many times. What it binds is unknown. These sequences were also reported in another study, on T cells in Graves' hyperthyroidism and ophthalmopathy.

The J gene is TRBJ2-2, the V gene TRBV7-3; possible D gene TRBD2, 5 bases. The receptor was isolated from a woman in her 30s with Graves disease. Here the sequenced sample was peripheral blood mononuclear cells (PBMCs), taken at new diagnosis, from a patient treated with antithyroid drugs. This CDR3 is CASSSTRGGGELFF. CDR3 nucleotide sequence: TGTGCCAGCAGCTCAACCCGGGGTGGCGGGGAGCTGTTTTTT.